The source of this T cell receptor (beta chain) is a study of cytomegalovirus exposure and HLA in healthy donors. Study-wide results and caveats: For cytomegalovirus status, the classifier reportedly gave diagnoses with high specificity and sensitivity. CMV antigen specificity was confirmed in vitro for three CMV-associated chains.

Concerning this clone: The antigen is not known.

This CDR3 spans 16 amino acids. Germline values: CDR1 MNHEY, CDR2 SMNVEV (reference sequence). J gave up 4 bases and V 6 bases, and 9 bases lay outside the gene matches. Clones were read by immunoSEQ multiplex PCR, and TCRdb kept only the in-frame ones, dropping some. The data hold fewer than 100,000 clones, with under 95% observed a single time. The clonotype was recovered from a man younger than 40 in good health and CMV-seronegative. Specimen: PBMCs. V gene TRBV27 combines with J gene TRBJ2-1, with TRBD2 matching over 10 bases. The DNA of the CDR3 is TGTGCCAGCAGAATGACTAGCGGGTTTTATTACAATGAGCAGTTCTTC. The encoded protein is CASRMTSGFYYNEQFF.